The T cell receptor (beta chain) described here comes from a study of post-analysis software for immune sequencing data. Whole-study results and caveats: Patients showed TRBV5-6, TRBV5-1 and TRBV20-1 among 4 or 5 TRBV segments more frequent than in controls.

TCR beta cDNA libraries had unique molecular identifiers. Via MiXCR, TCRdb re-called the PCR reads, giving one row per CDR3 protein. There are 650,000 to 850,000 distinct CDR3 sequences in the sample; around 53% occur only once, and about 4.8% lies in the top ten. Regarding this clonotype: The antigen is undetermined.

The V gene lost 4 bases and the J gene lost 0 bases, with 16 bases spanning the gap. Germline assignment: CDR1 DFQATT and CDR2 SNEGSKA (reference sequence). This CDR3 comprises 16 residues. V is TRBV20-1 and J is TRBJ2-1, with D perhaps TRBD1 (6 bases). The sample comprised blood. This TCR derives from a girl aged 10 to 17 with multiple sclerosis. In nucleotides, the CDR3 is TGCAGTGCTACGGGATGGGGGCTCAGCTCCTACAATGAGCAGTTCTTC. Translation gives CSATGWGLSSYNEQFF.